Listed below are T cell receptor beta chains from one sample, sequenced in a study of blood T cell repertoires in COVID-19. The table came from immunoSEQ multiplex PCR; TCRdb's copy has only in-frame clones and leaves some out. The sample consists of a few hundred thousand clones, around nine tenths of them appearing once. The sample comprised PBMCs or T cells enriched from blood (not recorded which). These receptors all come from a woman between 50 and 59 years old who had recovered from COVID-19. Each CDR3 is given with its conserved first and last residue. The D gene is left open where the match is weak. Clone size is shown for a subset of rows, as once, few, many or a class of expanded clone.

>TRBJ1-2|-|TRBV7-3|-
TGTGCCAGGGACCCCCTCCGGGGAAACTATGGCTACACCTTC
CARDPLRGNYGYTF
>TRBJ2-1|-|TRBV19|-
TGTGCCACAAGAGCCAGAAACCGGGTTAATGAGCAGTTCTTC
CATRARNRVNEQFF
>TRBJ1-3|-|TRBV18|-
TGTGCCAGCTCTTCAGGACAGCGCTTCTCTGGAAACACCATATATTTT
CASSSGQRFSGNTIYF
>TRBJ2-7|-|TRBV4-1|-
TGCGCCAGCAGCCAAGAGGCTCGTTCTTCCTACGAGCAGTACTTC
CASSQEARSSYEQYF
>TRBJ1-6|TRBD1|TRBV2|once
TGTGCCAGCATCCGGGACAGTCTGAATTCACCCCTCCACTTT
CASIRDSLNSPLHF
>TRBJ1-2|-|TRBV30|-
TGTGCCTGGACACAGACATGGACTATTGGCTACACCTTC
CAWTQTWTIGYTF
>TRBJ2-2|TRBD1|TRBV7-8|-
TGTGCCAGCAGCACCCGAACCGGGACAGGGTCTGGCGGGGAGCTGTTTTTT
CASSTRTGTGSGGELFF
>TRBJ1-6|-|TRBV5-1|few
TGCGCCAGCAGCTTCGAAGGACGGGAAACTGGATCACCCCTCCACTTT
CASSFEGRETGSPLHF
>TRBJ2-2|-|TRBV2|-
TGTGCCAGCACTACCGAGTCTAGCTCGTTAAAGGGGAACACCGGGGAGCTGTTTTTT
CASTTESSSLKGNTGELFF
>TRBJ1-2|-|TRBV7-9|-
TGTGCCAGCAGCCCCCCGTCCGGGAACTATGGCTACACCTTC
CASSPPSGNYGYTF
>TRBJ1-2|-|TRBV4-1|-
TGCGCCAGCAGCCAAGATACCAATCGACAGTTTAGCTACACCTTC
CASSQDTNRQFSYTF
>TRBJ1-4|-|TRBV7-2|-
TGTGCCAGCAGCTTAGTCGGGGGTGGGGAAAAACTGTTTTTT
CASSLVGGGEKLFF
>TRBJ2-1|TRBD1|TRBV7-2|-
TGTGCCAGCAGCAGACAGGGCAATGAGCAGTTCTTC
CASSRQGNEQFF
>TRBJ1-2|TRBD1|TRBV7-2|-
TGTGCCAGCAGCCCTCCCGGACAGGGGCTATATGGCTACACCTTC
CASSPPGQGLYGYTF
>TRBJ1-6|TRBD1|TRBV14|few
TGTGCCAGCAGGGGGAATTCTATAGCCGGGACAGGAAATAATTCACCCCTCCACTTT
CASRGNSIAGTGNNSPLHF
>TRBJ2-1|-|TRBV7-2|-
TGTGCCAGCAGCTTAACTAGTTCCCGAGGCAATGAGCAGTTCTTC
CASSLTSSRGNEQFF
>TRBJ2-3|TRBD2|TRBV10-3|-
TGTGCCATCAGTGTTCGACTAGCGGGGAACACAGATACGCAGTATTTT
CAISVRLAGNTDTQYF
>TRBJ1-2|-|TRBV7-9|-
TGTGCCAGCAGCTCTGAGTCCTGGTATGGCTACACCTTC
CASSSESWYGYTF
>TRBJ1-2|-|TRBV20-1|-
TGCAGTGCCCGAGGGAGTGGCTACACCTTC
CSARGSGYTF
>TRBJ2-7|-|TRBV27|-
TGTGCCAGCAGTTTAGGGGAGAGCTACGAGCAGTACTTC
CASSLGESYEQYF
>TRBJ1-1|TRBD1|TRBV27|-
TGTGCCAGCAGTTTGACAGGGTGGATAGTTGAAGCTTTCTTT
CASSLTGWIVEAFF
>TRBJ2-5|TRBD2|TRBV5-1|-
TGCGCCAGCAGCTTGCTTGGACTAGCGGGTAAAAATCAAGAGACCCAGTACTTC
CASSLLGLAGKNQETQYF
>TRBJ2-1|-|TRBV15|-
TGTGCCACCAGCAGAACAGGGAGTGGTAGATCCTACAATGAGCAGTTCTTC
CATSRTGSGRSYNEQFF
>TRBJ2-3|TRBD2|TRBV11-2|-
TGTGCCAGCAGCTTCAGACTAGCGGGGAACACAGATACGCAGTATTTT
CASSFRLAGNTDTQYF
>TRBJ1-1|TRBD1|TRBV7-8|-
TGTGCCAGCAGCTTAGCGACAGGGCGCGGACCAGGGGGAGAAGCTTTCTTT
CASSLATGRGPGGEAFF
>TRBJ2-5|TRBD2|TRBV4-1|-
TGCGCCAGCAGCCAACTAGCGGGGAGGGGAGAGACCCAGTACTTC
CASSQLAGRGETQYF